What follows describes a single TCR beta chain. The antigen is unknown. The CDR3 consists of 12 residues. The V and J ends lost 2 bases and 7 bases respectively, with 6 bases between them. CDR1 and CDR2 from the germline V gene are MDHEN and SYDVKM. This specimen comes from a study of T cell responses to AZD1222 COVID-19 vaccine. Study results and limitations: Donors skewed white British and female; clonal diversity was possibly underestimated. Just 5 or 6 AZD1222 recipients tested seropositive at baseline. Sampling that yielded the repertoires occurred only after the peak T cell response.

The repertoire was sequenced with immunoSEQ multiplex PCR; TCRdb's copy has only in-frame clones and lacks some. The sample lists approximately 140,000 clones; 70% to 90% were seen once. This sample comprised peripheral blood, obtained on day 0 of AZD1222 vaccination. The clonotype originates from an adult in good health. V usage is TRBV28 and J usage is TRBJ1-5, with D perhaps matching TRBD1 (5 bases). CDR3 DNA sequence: TGTGCCAGCAGTTTACAGGGACAGCCCCAGCATTTT. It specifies CASSLQGQPQHF.